The rows below give T cell receptor beta chains drawn from one sample of a study of CD8 T cells in ankylosing spondylitis. TCRdb redid the calling of the 5' RACE reads with MiXCR, one entry per CDR3 protein. The data show under 150,000 distinct CDR3 sequences, with 6.5% to 8.5% seen just once and 7.3% held by the top ten. Sample: synovial fluid, either unsorted or a sorted T cell fraction (not recorded which). The receptors derive from a male donor with ankylosing spondylitis. The CDR3 runs from the conserved cysteine through the conserved F or W. The D gene is left open where the match is weak. A row's size may be missing; if present it is once, few, many or a size class.

v_gene	abundance	j_gene	d_gene	CDR3aa	CDR3nt
TRBV7-2	many	TRBJ2-7	.	CASSLALLATYEQYF	TGTGCCAGCAGCTTAGCTCTCCTAGCCACCTACGAGCAGTACTTC
TRBV6-2/TRBV6-3	.	TRBJ2-7	TRBD2	CASTTRRGDSYEQYF	TGTGCCAGCACCACACGGCGGGGGGACTCCTACGAGCAGTACTTC
TRBV5-4	.	TRBJ2-5	.	CASSLTVFQETQYF	TGTGCCAGCAGCCTGACGGTATTCCAAGAGACCCAGTACTTC
TRBV9	.	TRBJ2-3	TRBD1	CASPINRTGQLWGTDTQYF	TGTGCCAGTCCGATAAACAGGACGGGACAGCTTTGGGGCACAGATACGCAGTATTTT
TRBV5-1	few	TRBJ2-5	.	CASSQQVQETQYF	TGCGCCAGCAGCCAGCAGGTCCAAGAGACCCAGTACTTC
TRBV10-3	few	TRBJ1-2	.	CAITPWGTPYGYTF	TGTGCCATCACCCCCTGGGGGACACCGTATGGCTACACCTTC
TRBV29-1	few	TRBJ2-1	TRBD1	CSVELRGGQGANEQFF	TGCAGCGTTGAACTAAGGGGAGGACAGGGGGCCAATGAGCAGTTCTTC
TRBV24-1	many	TRBJ2-1	TRBD2	CATSGGSMSYNEQFF	TGTGCCACCAGTGGCGGGAGTATGTCCTACAATGAGCAGTTCTTC
TRBV7-8	.	TRBJ2-7	.	CASSLRKGFSYEQYF	TGTGCCAGCAGCTTACGGAAGGGGTTCTCCTACGAGCAGTACTTC
TRBV3-1	.	TRBJ2-7	TRBD2	CASSQGSAGGSYEQYF	TGTGCCAGCAGCCAAGGCTCAGCGGGAGGCTCCTACGAGCAGTACTTC
TRBV11-2	.	TRBJ1-3	.	CASSSRELQGIAGNTIYF	TGTGCCAGCAGCTCTAGGGAATTACAGGGAATTGCTGGAAACACCATATATTTT
TRBV6-1	.	TRBJ2-3	.	CASRSGRTDTQYF	TGTGCCAGCAGGTCCGGGCGCACAGATACGCAGTATTTT
TRBV19	many	TRBJ1-4	.	CASSMLSEKLFF	TGTGCCAGTAGTATGTTAAGCGAAAAACTGTTTTTT
TRBV29-1	.	TRBJ2-1	TRBD2	CSVPKGGRAVNEQFF	TGCAGCGTACCCAAGGGCGGGAGGGCCGTCAATGAGCAGTTCTTC
TRBV5-1	many	TRBJ1-1	.	CASSFPAGEAFF	TGCGCCAGCAGCTTTCCTGCGGGAGAAGCTTTCTTT
TRBV6-5	.	TRBJ1-3	.	CASMFPGRSDTIYF	TGTGCCAGCATGTTTCCAGGGAGGTCGGACACCATATATTTT
TRBV28	.	TRBJ2-1	.	CASSPDLRGQFF	TGTGCCAGCAGTCCCGACCTAAGAGGGCAGTTCTTC
TRBV2	many	TRBJ1-1	.	CASTYHQGQAFF	TGTGCCAGCACCTATCATCAGGGCCAAGCTTTCTTT
TRBV7-2	.	TRBJ2-5	TRBD2	CASSSRLAAQETQYF	TGTGCCAGCAGCAGCAGACTAGCGGCTCAAGAGACCCAGTACTTC
TRBV7-2	many	TRBJ2-7	.	CASSTLKGDPYEQYF	TGTGCCAGCAGCACTCTAAAGGGGGATCCCTACGAGCAGTACTTC
TRBV11-2	many	TRBJ1-2	TRBD1	CASSLIQGAGGYTF	TGTGCCAGCAGCCTAATACAGGGGGCTGGTGGCTACACCTTC
TRBV20-1	few	TRBJ1-5	.	CSAVGSFDQPQHF	TGCAGTGCTGTGGGGTCATTCGATCAGCCCCAGCATTTT
TRBV5-1	many	TRBJ2-3	.	CASSPTPIPADTQYF	TGCGCCAGCAGCCCAACCCCTATCCCCGCAGATACGCAGTATTTT
TRBV5-1	few	TRBJ2-3	TRBD1	CASGDRGSADTQYF	TGCGCCAGCGGAGACAGGGGCAGCGCAGATACGCAGTATTTT
TRBV5-6	.	TRBJ2-7	.	CASTPGLPSYEQYF	TGTGCCAGCACCCCCGGGCTCCCCTCCTACGAGCAGTACTTC
TRBV24-1	many	TRBJ1-2	.	CATSGIANYGYTF	TGTGCCACCAGTGGAATTGCTAACTATGGCTACACCTTC
TRBV29-1	few	TRBJ2-7	TRBD2	CSVGGEGLGEQYF	TGCAGCGTTGGGGGGGAGGGTCTTGGGGAGCAGTACTTC
TRBV5-4	few	TRBJ2-5	.	CASSSLAAQETQYF	TGTGCCAGCAGCTCACTAGCAGCCCAAGAGACCCAGTACTTC
TRBV20-1	many	TRBJ2-5	.	CSAPDLQETQYF	TGCAGTGCTCCGGACTTGCAAGAGACCCAGTACTTC
TRBV28	many	TRBJ2-1	TRBD2	CASSGLAGGLDEQFF	TGTGCCAGCAGTGGACTAGCGGGGGGGTTGGATGAGCAGTTCTTC
TRBV5-6	.	TRBJ1-2	TRBD1	CASILSGTGRGYTF	TGTGCCAGCATCCTATCCGGGACAGGACGCGGCTACACCTTC
TRBV6-1	few	TRBJ1-1	.	CASKFWGEDTEAFF	TGTGCCAGCAAATTCTGGGGTGAGGACACTGAAGCTTTCTTT
TRBV30	.	TRBJ2-5	TRBD2	CAWSRLAGGETQYF	TGTGCCTGGAGCAGACTAGCGGGCGGAGAGACCCAGTACTTC
TRBV20-1	many	TRBJ2-2	TRBD2	CSAASSGGAGGELFF	TGCAGTGCTGCCTCTAGCGGGGGGGCCGGCGGGGAGCTGTTTTTT
TRBV6-5	few	TRBJ2-3	.	CASSYSTITDTQYF	TGTGCCAGCAGTTACTCGACGATCACAGATACGCAGTATTTT
TRBV5-1	few	TRBJ2-5	TRBD2	CASSLEPTSGQETQYF	TGCGCCAGCAGCTTGGAGCCGACTAGCGGACAAGAGACCCAGTACTTC
TRBV5-6	few	TRBJ1-4	.	CASSYSGGIEKLFF	TGTGCCAGCAGCTACTCCGGGGGGATCGAAAAACTGTTTTTT
TRBV20-1	many	TRBJ2-1	TRBD2	CSARISGRRGDNEQFF	TGCAGTGCTAGAATAAGCGGGAGGCGGGGAGACAATGAGCAGTTCTTC
TRBV20-1	.	TRBJ1-4	.	CSVTGRGIEKLFF	TGCAGTGTTACCGGACGAGGGATAGAAAAACTGTTTTTT
TRBV27	many	TRBJ2-2	.	CASSPFREPLGGELFF	TGTGCCAGCAGCCCATTCAGGGAGCCTTTGGGCGGGGAGCTGTTTTTT
TRBV4-2	many	TRBJ1-1	TRBD1	CASSHADREGEAFF	TGTGCCAGCAGCCACGCGGACAGGGAAGGTGAAGCTTTCTTT
TRBV2	.	TRBJ2-5	.	CATSAEGETQYF	TGTGCCACTTCAGCGGAGGGAGAGACCCAGTACTTC
TRBV20-1	.	TRBJ2-1	TRBD1	CSANRDRGGNEQFF	TGCAGTGCCAACCGGGACAGGGGAGGCAATGAGCAGTTCTTC
TRBV7-9	few	TRBJ1-1	.	CASSLSQGSIMNTEAFF	TGTGCCAGCAGCTTAAGTCAGGGATCTATCATGAACACTGAAGCTTTCTTT
TRBV28	.	TRBJ2-2	.	CASRTLRRGVFGELFF	TGTGCCAGCAGGACCCTCCGGAGGGGAGTATTCGGGGAGCTGTTTTTT
TRBV5-1	many	TRBJ2-7	TRBD2	CASSLIGLFGASGVYEQYF	TGCGCCAGCAGCTTGATCGGCCTTTTTGGGGCTAGCGGGGTCTACGAGCAGTACTTC